Sequencing of this T cell receptor beta chain was carried out in a study of OX40 agonist ivuxolimab in advanced cancers. Unmatched junction bases numbered 12, after V lost 3 bases and J lost 9 bases. The CDR3 is 16 residues long. Per germline, CDR1 WSHSY and CDR2 SAAADI. Libraries were prepared by immunoSEQ multiplex PCR; TCRdb keeps only in-frame clonotypes and omits some of them. Here the sample spans about 55,000 clones, approximately 85% being singletons. The sequence derives from an adult with an advanced solid tumor such as melanoma, head and neck, liver or kidney cancer. The chain couples TRBV10-2 to TRBJ1-3, with TRBD1 matching over 9 bases. The sample in question was CD4+ or CD8+ T cells sorted from blood, obtained in a trial of the OX40 agonist ivuxolimab. CDR3 DNA: TGCGCCAGCAGTGAACCCTGGACAGGGGAAAAGGGCACCATATATTTT. It translates to CASSEPWTGEKGTIYF.